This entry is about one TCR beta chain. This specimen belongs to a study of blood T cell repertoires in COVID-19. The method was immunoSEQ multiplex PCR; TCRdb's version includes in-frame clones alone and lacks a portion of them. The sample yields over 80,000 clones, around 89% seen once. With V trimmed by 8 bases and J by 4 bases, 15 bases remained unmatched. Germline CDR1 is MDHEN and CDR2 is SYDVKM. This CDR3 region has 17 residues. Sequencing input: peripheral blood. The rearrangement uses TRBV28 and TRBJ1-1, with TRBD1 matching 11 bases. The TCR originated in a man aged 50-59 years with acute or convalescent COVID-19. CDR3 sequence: CASSLGHGQGASTEAFF. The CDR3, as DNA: TGTGCCAGCTCTTTGGGCCACGGACAGGGGGCAAGCACTGAAGCTTTCTTT.